This T cell receptor beta chain was obtained from a study of shared clonotypes between healthy human individuals. Across the study: The cohort had two women and a few men, ages 18 to 49.

This clone showed up just once. Here immunoSEQ multiplex PCR was the method, and the copy in TCRdb shows in-frame clones only, minus some. The top ten clones hold about 1.1% of a sample with about 2 million clones, approximately 94% of them seen once. Positive CCR7 selection of CD45RO-negative cells yielded the naive CD8 cells, and terminally differentiated effector memory CD45RA+ cells were excluded. This TCR derives from a man between 18 and 35 years old in good health. Material: naive CD8+ T cells sorted from blood.

The CDR3 sequence: CASIGTGGSYNEQFF. CDR3 nucleotide sequence: TGTGCCAGCATCGGAACGGGGGGCTCCTACAATGAGCAGTTCTTC. This rearrangement joins TRBV2 to TRBJ2-1; 7 bases are a match to TRBD2. With 7 bases clipped from V and 0 bases from J, the junction kept 6 bases outside the gene matches. This CDR3 is 15 amino acids long. Germline V gene sequence: CDR1 SNHLY, CDR2 FYNNEI.